The entry that follows covers one TCR beta chain sequence. Its antigen specificity is not known. Qualities for individual bases were not recorded, and no much larger clone is one base off. These data belong to a study of control samples from healthy donors and cancer patients (dated by TCRdb to 2018 to 2021). The germline V gene (reference sequence) yields LNHDA for CDR1 and SQIVND for CDR2. V trim: 6 bases; J trim: 1 base; unmatched bases: 4. The CDR3 covers 15 residues, taking in both the cysteine and the phenylalanine. Only the CDR3 region is kept as DNA, spanning 45 bases read in frame from base 1. Receptor libraries were prepared by the immunoSEQ multiplex PCR assay. TCRdb's version of the immuneACCESS table is confined to in-frame rearrangements and falls short of the full clone set. An unresolved V gene accounts for under half of the shortfall where checked; the remainder is of unknown origin. The sample table shows 15,000 to 20,000 clones, and more than 75% are seen once. The ten largest clones represent more than 7% of the sample.

Sequenced input: PBMCs. This TCR was recovered from an older woman with head and neck cancer. The chain is assembled from TRBV19 and TRBJ2-2; TRBD1 fits 8 bases in the junction. CDR3 sequence: CASRGTGVNTGELFF. The bases read TGTGCCAGTAGGGGGACAGGAGTGAACACCGGGGAGCTGTTTTTT.